The rows below give T cell receptor beta chains drawn from one sample of a study of cytomegalovirus exposure and HLA in healthy donors. Measured with immunoSEQ multiplex PCR; TCRdb has only the in-frame clones, and not every one. Among around 130,000 clones listed, roughly 82% were seen once. The specimen sequenced was PBMCs. The receptor set was obtained from a woman aged 40-49 years in good health and CMV-seropositive. Both conserved end residues are part of each CDR3.

J gene: TRBJ1-2; V gene: TRBV27; CDR3 protein: CASSLSRTNYGYTF
J gene: TRBJ1-5; V gene: TRBV19; CDR3 protein: CASSIDLAGGSQPQHF
J gene: TRBJ2-1; V gene: TRBV6-5; CDR3 protein: CASSSGRMAEQFF
J gene: TRBJ1-2; V gene: TRBV2; CDR3 protein: CASSEYVNGYTF
J gene: TRBJ2-1; V gene: TRBV27; CDR3 protein: CASSTWTGVNEQFF
J gene: TRBJ2-5; V gene: TRBV7-9; CDR3 protein: CASSLATPGLAASQETQYF
J gene: TRBJ1-1; V gene: TRBV6-1; CDR3 protein: CASSATGIMNTEAFF
J gene: TRBJ1-6; V gene: TRBV19; CDR3 protein: CASSIKAEGNSPLHF
J gene: TRBJ1-2; V gene: TRBV4-1; CDR3 protein: CASSQDPTGDYGYTF
J gene: TRBJ1-6; V gene: TRBV29-1; CDR3 protein: CSVGGGQNSPLHF
J gene: TRBJ2-4; V gene: TRBV2; CDR3 protein: CASSLAAILAKNIQYF
J gene: TRBJ2-3; V gene: TRBV6-4; CDR3 protein: CASSGTSGGADTQYF
J gene: TRBJ1-3; V gene: TRBV29-1; CDR3 protein: CSATGDSGNTIYF
J gene: TRBJ2-1; V gene: TRBV10-1; CDR3 protein: CASSFCPLRAMDNEQFF
J gene: TRBJ2-7; V gene: TRBV7-6; CDR3 protein: CASSLEGGVYEQYF
J gene: TRBJ2-2; V gene: TRBV28; CDR3 protein: CASSPPSGRARTGELFF
J gene: TRBJ1-2; V gene: TRBV6-1; CDR3 protein: CASSETGVGGYTF
J gene: TRBJ2-3; V gene: TRBV2; CDR3 protein: CASRASGGQLTQYF
J gene: TRBJ1-3; V gene: TRBV5-6; CDR3 protein: CASSPGDSGNTIYF
J gene: TRBJ1-2; V gene: TRBV5-1; CDR3 protein: CASSVQFANYGYTF
J gene: TRBJ2-7; V gene: TRBV4-3; CDR3 protein: CASSQSHAGQGRAYEQYF
J gene: TRBJ1-1; V gene: TRBV19; CDR3 protein: CASTRGRQGVEAFF
J gene: TRBJ1-3; V gene: TRBV2; CDR3 protein: CARGTGKNTIYF
J gene: TRBJ2-1; V gene: TRBV5-4; CDR3 protein: CASSSQLAGGLNEQFF
J gene: TRBJ1-1; V gene: TRBV4-3; CDR3 protein: CASSGRGLRGTEAFF
J gene: TRBJ1-2; V gene: TRBV4-3; CDR3 protein: CASSQVGQGHGYTF
J gene: TRBJ2-1; V gene: TRBV6-1; CDR3 protein: CASSALTVVYNEQFF
J gene: TRBJ2-7; V gene: TRBV4-1; CDR3 protein: CASSQASSSYEQYF
J gene: TRBJ2-1; V gene: TRBV6-5; CDR3 protein: CASSLAGSSYNEQFF
J gene: TRBJ1-5; V gene: TRBV5-1; CDR3 protein: CASSPGAGNQPQHF
J gene: TRBJ2-7; V gene: TRBV28; CDR3 protein: CASSWERSLGGEQYF
J gene: TRBJ1-1; V gene: TRBV9; CDR3 protein: CASSAGVQFTEAFF
J gene: TRBJ2-3; V gene: TRBV5-1; CDR3 protein: CASSLWDSPRMGDTQYF
J gene: TRBJ2-1; V gene: TRBV10-3; CDR3 protein: CAIGRGTAYNEQFF
J gene: TRBJ2-5; V gene: TRBV6-5; CDR3 protein: CASSSTTGPETQYF
J gene: TRBJ1-3; V gene: TRBV14; CDR3 protein: CASSRWGDGNTIYF
J gene: TRBJ1-2; V gene: TRBV4-2; CDR3 protein: CASSQDPRGAPNYGYTF
J gene: TRBJ2-1; V gene: TRBV14; CDR3 protein: CASRLAGGNEQFF
J gene: TRBJ2-7; V gene: TRBV27; CDR3 protein: CASSVGLVYEQYF
J gene: TRBJ2-1; V gene: TRBV18; CDR3 protein: CASSPAQGAIAYNEQFF
J gene: TRBJ1-6; V gene: TRBV6-5; CDR3 protein: CASSLLDTANSPLHF
J gene: TRBJ2-7; V gene: TRBV10-3; CDR3 protein: CAISRDSNYEQYF
J gene: TRBJ2-7; V gene: TRBV6-6; CDR3 protein: CASSYSAGRGYEQYF
J gene: TRBJ2-1; V gene: TRBV4-2; CDR3 protein: CASSQDRAGGRNEQFF
J gene: TRBJ2-7; V gene: TRBV11-2; CDR3 protein: CASSRAGTSSHEQYF
J gene: TRBJ1-4; V gene: TRBV7-9; CDR3 protein: CASSFEQAINEKLFF
J gene: TRBJ2-5; V gene: TRBV10-1; CDR3 protein: CAFRGRGKGRETQYF
J gene: TRBJ2-7; V gene: TRBV9; CDR3 protein: CASSVGDWTGFHEQYF
J gene: TRBJ2-1; V gene: TRBV6-6; CDR3 protein: CASRAGLDYNEQFF
J gene: TRBJ2-3; V gene: TRBV7-8; CDR3 protein: CASRVTGTGGSDTQYF
J gene: TRBJ1-4; V gene: TRBV7-3; CDR3 protein: CASSLGQSPNEKLFF
J gene: TRBJ1-2; V gene: TRBV6-1; CDR3 protein: CASSEARGNYGYTF
J gene: TRBJ1-1; V gene: TRBV30; CDR3 protein: CAWSGGQAGHEAFF
J gene: TRBJ2-3; V gene: TRBV19; CDR3 protein: CASGGGVRADTQYF
J gene: TRBJ1-1; V gene: TRBV2; CDR3 protein: CASSEAGGADEAFF
J gene: TRBJ2-7; V gene: TRBV7-2; CDR3 protein: CASSLASSGNYEQYF
J gene: TRBJ1-2; V gene: TRBV19; CDR3 protein: CASSIGSNYGYTF
J gene: TRBJ2-7; V gene: TRBV11-2; CDR3 protein: CASSLSWRGATYEQYF
J gene: TRBJ1-1; V gene: TRBV19; CDR3 protein: CASSSNRGLLDTEAFF
J gene: TRBJ2-7; V gene: TRBV6-5; CDR3 protein: CASSYSTGQGRNEQYF